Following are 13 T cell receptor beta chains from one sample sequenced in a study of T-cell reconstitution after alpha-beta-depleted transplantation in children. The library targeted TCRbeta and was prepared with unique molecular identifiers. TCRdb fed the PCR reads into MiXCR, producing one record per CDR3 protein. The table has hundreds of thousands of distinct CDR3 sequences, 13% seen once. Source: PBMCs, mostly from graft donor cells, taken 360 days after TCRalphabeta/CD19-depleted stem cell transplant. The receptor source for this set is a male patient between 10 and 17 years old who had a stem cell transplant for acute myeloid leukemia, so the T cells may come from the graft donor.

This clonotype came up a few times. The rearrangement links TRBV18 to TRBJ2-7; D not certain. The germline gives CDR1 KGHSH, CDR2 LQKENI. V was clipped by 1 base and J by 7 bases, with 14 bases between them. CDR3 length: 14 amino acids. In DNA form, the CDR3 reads TGTGCCAGCTCACCACTGACCGTCCTCGGGGAGCAGTACTTC. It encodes CASSPLTVLGEQYF.

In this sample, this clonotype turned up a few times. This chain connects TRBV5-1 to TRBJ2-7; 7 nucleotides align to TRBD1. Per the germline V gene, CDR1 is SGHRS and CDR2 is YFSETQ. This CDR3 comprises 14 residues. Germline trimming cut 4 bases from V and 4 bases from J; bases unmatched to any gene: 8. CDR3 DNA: TGCGCCAGCAGCGACGACAGGGCTTATTACGAGCAGTACTTC. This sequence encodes CASSDDRAYYEQYF.

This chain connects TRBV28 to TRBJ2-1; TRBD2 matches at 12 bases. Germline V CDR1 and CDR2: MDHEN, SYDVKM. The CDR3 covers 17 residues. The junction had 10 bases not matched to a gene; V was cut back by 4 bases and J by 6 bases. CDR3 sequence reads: CASSSIRLAGVFNEQFF. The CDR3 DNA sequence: TGTGCCAGCAGTTCTATTCGACTAGCGGGAGTCTTCAATGAGCAGTTCTTC.

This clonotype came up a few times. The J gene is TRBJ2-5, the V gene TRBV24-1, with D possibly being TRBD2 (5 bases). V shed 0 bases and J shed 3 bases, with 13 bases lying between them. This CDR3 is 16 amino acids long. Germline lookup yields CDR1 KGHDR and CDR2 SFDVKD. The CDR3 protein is CATSDLGGTAEETQYF. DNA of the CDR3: TGTGCCACCAGTGATTTGGGTGGTACAGCGGAAGAGACCCAGTACTTC.

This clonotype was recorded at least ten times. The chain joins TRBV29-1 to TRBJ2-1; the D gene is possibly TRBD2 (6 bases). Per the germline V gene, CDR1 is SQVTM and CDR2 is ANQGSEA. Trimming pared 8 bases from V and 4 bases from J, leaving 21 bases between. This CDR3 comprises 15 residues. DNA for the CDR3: TGCAGCTCCGGGCAATTCGGGAGCGGGTACAATGAGCAGTTCTTC. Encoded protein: CSSGQFGSGYNEQFF.

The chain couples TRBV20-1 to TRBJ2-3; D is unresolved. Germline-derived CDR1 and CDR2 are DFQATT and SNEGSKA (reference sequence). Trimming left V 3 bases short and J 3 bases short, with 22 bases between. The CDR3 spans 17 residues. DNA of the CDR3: TGCAGTGCTAGTTGGTTCCGTCGGCCCGGAACGACAGATACGCAGTATTTT. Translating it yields CSASWFRRPGTTDTQYF.

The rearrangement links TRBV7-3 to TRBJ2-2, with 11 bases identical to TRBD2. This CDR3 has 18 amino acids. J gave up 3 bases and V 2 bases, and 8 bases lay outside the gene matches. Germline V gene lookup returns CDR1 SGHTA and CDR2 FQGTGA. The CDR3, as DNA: TGTGCCAGCAGCTTAGTCGGGACTAGCGGATTACACACCGGGGAGCTGTTTTTT. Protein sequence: CASSLVGTSGLHTGELFF.

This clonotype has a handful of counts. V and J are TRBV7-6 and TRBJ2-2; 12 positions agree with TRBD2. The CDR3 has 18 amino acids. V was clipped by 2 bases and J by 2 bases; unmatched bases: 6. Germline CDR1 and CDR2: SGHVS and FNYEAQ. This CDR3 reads CASSLSGLAGTNTGELFF. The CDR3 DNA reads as TGTGCCAGCAGCTTAAGTGGACTAGCGGGAACCAACACCGGGGAGCTGTTTTTT.

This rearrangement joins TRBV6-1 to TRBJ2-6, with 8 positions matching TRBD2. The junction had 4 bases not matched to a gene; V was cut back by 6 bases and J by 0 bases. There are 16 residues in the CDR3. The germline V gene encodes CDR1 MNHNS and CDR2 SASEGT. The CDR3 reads CASRVGRASGANVLTF. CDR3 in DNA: TGTGCCAGCAGGGTCGGGAGGGCCTCTGGGGCCAACGTCCTGACTTTC.

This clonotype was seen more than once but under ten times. CDR3 region: CASSWMGLAGTGELFF. The CDR3, as DNA: TGCGCCAGCAGCTGGATGGGACTAGCTGGAACCGGGGAGCTGTTTTTT. The rearrangement joins TRBV5-1 to TRBJ2-2, with 9 nucleotides matching TRBD2. This CDR3 has 16 residues. With V trimmed by 3 bases and J by 5 bases, 8 bases remained unmatched. Germline V gives CDR1 SGHRS, CDR2 YFSETQ.

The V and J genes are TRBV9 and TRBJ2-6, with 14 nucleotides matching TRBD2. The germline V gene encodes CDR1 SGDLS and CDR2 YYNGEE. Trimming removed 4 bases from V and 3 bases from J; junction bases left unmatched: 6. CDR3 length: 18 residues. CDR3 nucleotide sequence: TGTGCCAGCAGCCTGGGACTAGCGGGAGTGAGTGGGGCCAACGTCCTGACTTTC. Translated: CASSLGLAGVSGANVLTF.

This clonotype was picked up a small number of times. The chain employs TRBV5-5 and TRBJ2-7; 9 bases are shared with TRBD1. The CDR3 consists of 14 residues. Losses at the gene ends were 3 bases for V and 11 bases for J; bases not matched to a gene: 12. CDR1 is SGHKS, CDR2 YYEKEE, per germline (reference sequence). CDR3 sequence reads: CASSSGTGNPIKYF. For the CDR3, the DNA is TGTGCCAGCAGCTCTGGGACAGGGAATCCCATCAAGTACTTC.

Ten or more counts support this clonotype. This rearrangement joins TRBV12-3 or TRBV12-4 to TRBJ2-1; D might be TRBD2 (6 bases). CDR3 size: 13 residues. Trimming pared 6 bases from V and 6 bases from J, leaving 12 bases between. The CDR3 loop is CASRRESGNEQFF. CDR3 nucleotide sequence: TGTGCCAGCAGGCGGGAATCTGGCAATGAGCAGTTCTTC.